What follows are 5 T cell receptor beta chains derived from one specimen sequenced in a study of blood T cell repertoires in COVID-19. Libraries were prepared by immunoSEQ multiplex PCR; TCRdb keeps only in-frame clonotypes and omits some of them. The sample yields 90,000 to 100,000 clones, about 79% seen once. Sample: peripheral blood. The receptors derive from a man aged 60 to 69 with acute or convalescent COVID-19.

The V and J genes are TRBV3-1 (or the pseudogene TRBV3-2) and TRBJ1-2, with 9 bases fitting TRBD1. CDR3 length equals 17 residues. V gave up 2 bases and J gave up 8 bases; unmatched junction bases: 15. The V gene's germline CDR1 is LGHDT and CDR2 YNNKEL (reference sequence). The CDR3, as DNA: TGTGCCAGCAGCCAAAGGACTCCGGGACAGGGAGGAGGGGGCTACACCTTC. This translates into CASSQRTPGQGGGGYTF.

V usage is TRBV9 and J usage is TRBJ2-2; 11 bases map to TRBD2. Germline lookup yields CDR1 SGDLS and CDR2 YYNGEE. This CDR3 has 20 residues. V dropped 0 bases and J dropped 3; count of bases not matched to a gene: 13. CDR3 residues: CASSVGELAGAFRHTGELFF. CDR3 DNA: TGTGCCAGCAGCGTAGGGGAACTAGCGGGGGCCTTTAGGCACACCGGGGAGCTGTTTTTT.

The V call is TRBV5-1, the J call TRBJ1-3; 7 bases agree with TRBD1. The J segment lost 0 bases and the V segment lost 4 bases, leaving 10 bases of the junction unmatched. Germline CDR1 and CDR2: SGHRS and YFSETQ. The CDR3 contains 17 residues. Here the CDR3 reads CASSRRQGFSSGNTIYF. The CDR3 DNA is TGCGCCAGCAGCAGACGACAGGGATTTAGCTCTGGAAACACCATATATTTT.

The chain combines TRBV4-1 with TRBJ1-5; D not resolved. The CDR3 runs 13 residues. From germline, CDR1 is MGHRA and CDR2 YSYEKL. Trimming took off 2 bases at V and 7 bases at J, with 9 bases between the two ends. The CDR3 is CASSQTRWQPQHF. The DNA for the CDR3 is TGCGCCAGCAGCCAAACGCGGTGGCAGCCCCAGCATTTT.

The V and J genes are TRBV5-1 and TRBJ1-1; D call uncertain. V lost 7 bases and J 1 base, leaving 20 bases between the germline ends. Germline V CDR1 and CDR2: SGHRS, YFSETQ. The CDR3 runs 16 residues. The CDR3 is CASVNGEGGANTEAFF. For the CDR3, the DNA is TGCGCCAGCGTTAATGGGGAGGGAGGAGCGAACACTGAAGCTTTCTTT.